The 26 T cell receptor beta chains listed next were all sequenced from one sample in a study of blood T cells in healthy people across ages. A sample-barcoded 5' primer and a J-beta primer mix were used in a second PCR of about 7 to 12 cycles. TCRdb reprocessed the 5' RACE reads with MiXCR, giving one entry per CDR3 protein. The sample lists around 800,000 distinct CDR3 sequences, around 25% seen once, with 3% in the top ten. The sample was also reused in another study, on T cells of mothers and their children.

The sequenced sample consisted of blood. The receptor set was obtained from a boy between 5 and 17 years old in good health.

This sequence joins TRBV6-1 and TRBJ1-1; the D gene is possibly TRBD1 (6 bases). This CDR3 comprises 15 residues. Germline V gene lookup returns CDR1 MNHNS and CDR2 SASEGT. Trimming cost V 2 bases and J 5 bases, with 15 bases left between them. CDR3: CASSEFGGLGTEAFF. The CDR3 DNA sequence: TGTGCCAGCAGTGAATTTGGGGGGCTGGGTACTGAAGCTTTCTTT.

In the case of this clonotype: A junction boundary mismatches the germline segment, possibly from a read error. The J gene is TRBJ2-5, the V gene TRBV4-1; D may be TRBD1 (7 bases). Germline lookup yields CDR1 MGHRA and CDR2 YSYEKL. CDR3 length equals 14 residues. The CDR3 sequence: CVSSPGRGRETQYF. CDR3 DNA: TGCGTCAGCAGCCCGGGCAGGGGGAGGGAGACCCAGTACTTC.

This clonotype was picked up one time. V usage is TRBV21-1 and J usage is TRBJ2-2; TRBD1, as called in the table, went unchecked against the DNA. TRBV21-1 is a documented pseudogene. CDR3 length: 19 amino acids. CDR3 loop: CASSKGMMGRRGNTGELFF. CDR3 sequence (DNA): TGTGCCAGCAGCAAAGGAATGATGGGTCGAAGGGGTAACACCGGGGAGCTGTTTTTT.

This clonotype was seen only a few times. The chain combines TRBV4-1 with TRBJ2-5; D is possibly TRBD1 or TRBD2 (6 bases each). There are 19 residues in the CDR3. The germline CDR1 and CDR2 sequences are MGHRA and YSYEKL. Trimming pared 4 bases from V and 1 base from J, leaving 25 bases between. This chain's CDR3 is CASSLVRGERDESQETQYF. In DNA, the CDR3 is TGCGCCAGCAGCCTAGTAAGGGGGGAAAGGGACGAAAGCCAAGAGACCCAGTACTTC.

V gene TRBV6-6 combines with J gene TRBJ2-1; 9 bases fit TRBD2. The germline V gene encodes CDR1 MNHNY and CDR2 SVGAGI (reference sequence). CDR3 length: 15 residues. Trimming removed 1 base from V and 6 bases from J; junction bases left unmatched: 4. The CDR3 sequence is CASSYWRGGSNEQFF. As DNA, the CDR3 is TGTGCCAGCAGTTACTGGCGGGGGGGCTCCAATGAGCAGTTCTTC.

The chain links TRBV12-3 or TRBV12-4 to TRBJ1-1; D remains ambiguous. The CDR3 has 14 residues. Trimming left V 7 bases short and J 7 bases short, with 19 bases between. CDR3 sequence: CASTYGDGIVEAFF. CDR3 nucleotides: TGTGCCAGCACCTACGGGGATGGCATTGTTGAAGCTTTCTTT.

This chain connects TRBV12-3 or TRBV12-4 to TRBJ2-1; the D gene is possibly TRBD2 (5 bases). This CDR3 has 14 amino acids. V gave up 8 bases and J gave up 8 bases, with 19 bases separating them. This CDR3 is CASSPAGNSHEQFF. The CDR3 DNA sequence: TGTGCCAGCTCCCCGGCGGGCAACTCGCATGAGCAGTTCTTC.

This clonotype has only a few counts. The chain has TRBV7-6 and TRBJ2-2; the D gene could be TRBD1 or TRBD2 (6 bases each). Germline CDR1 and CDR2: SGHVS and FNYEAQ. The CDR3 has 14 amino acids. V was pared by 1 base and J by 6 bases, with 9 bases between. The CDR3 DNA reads TGTGCCAGCAGCTTAGAGGGGGGCCCCGGGGAGCTGTTTTTT. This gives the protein CASSLEGGPGELFF.

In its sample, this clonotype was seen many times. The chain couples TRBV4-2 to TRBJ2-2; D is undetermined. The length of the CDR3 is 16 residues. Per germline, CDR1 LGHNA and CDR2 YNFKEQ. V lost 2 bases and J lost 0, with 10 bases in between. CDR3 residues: CASSQPTETNTGELFF. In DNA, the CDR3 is TGTGCCAGCAGCCAACCAACAGAGACGAACACCGGGGAGCTGTTTTTT.

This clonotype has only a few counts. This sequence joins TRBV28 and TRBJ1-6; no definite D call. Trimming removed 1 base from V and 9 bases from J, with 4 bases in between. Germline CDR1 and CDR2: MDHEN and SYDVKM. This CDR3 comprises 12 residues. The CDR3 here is CASSLFGSPLHF. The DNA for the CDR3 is TGTGCCAGCAGTTTATTTGGTTCACCCCTCCACTTT.

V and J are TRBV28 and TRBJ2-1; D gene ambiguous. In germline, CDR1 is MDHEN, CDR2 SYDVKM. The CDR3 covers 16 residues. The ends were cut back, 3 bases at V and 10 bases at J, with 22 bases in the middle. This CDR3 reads CASSFSPGRSDGEQFF. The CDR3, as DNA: TGTGCCAGCAGTTTTTCCCCTGGCAGATCTGACGGGGAGCAGTTCTTC.

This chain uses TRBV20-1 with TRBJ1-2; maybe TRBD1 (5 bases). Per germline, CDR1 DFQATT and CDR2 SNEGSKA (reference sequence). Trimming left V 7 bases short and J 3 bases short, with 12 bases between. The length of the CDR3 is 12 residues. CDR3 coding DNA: TGCAGTGGCAGGGAGGGGTACTATGGCTACACCTTC. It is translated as CSGREGYYGYTF.

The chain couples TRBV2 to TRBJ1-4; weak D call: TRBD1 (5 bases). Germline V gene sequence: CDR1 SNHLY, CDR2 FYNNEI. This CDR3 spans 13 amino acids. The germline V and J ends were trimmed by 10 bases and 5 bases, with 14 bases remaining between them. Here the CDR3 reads CATIRDGNEKLFF. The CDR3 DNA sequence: TGTGCCACGATCCGGGACGGGAATGAAAAACTGTTTTTT.

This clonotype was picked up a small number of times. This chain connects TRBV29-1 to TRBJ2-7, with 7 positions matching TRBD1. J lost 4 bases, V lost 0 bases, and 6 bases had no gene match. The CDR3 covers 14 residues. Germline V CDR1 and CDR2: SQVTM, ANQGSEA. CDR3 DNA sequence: TGCAGCGTTGAAGATCAAGGGGGCGGTTACGAGCAGTACTTC. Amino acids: CSVEDQGGGYEQYF.

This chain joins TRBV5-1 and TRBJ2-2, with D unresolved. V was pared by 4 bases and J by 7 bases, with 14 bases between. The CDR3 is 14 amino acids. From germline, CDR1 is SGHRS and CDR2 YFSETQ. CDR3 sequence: CASSPLGRIGELFF. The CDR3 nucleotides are TGCGCCAGCAGCCCTCTAGGGCGGATCGGGGAGCTGTTTTTT.

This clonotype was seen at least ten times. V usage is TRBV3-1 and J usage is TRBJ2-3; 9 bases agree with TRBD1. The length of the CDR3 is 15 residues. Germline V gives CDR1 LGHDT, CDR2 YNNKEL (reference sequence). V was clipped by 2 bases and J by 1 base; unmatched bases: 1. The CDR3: CASSQRDRGTDTQYF. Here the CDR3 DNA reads TGTGCCAGCAGCCAACGGGACAGGGGCACAGATACGCAGTATTTT.

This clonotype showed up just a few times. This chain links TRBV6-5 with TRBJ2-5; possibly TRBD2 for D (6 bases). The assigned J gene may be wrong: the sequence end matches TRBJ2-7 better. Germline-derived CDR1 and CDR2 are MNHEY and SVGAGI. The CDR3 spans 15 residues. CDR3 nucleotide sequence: TGTGCCAGCAGTTACTTGGCCGGGGGCTCCTACGAGCAGTACTTC. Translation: CASSYLAGGSYEQYF.

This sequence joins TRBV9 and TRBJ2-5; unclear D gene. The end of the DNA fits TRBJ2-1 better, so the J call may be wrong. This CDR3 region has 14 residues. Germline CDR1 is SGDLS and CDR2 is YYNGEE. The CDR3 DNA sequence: TGTGCCAGCAGCGTAGTGGTCGACGGCAATGAGCAGTTCTTC. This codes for CASSVVVDGNEQFF.

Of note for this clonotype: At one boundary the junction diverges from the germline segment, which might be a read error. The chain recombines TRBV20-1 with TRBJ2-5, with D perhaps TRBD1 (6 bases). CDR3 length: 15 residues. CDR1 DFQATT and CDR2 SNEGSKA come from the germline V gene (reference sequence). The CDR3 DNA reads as TGCAGTGCTAGAGTTCTCAAGGGACACAAAGAGACCCGGTACTTC. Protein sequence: CSARVLKGHKETRYF.

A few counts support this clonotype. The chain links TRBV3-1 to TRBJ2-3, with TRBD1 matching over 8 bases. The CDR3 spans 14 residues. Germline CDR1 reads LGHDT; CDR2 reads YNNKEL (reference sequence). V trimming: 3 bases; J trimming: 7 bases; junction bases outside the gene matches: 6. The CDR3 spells CASSQAGGDYTQYF. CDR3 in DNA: TGTGCCAGCAGCCAGGCAGGGGGCGATTATACGCAGTATTTT.

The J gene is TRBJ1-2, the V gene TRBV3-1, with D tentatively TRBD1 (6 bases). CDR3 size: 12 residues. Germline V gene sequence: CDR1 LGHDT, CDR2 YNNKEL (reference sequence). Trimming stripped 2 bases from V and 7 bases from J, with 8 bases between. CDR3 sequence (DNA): TGTGCCAGCAGCCAAAAGGGGGGTGGCTACACCTTC. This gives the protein CASSQKGGGYTF.

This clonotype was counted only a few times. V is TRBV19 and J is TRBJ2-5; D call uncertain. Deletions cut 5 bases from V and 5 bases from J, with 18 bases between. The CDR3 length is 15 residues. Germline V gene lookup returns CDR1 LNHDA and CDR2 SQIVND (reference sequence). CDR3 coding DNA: TGTGCCAGTAGTGGTGGGCAGTCCCCCGGGGAGACCCAGTACTTC. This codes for CASSGGQSPGETQYF.

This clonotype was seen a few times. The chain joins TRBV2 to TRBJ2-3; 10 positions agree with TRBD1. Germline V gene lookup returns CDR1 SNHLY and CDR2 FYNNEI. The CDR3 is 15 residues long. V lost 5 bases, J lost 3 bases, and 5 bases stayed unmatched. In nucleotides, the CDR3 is TGTGCCAGCAGTTCCGGGACAGGGGTTACAGATACGCAGTATTTT. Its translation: CASSSGTGVTDTQYF.

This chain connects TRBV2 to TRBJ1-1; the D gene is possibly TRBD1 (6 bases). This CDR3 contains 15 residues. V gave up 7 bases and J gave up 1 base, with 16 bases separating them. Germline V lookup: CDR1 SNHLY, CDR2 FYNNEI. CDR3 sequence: CASTGRGHWNTEAFF. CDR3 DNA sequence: TGTGCCAGCACAGGGAGGGGACATTGGAACACTGAAGCTTTCTTT.

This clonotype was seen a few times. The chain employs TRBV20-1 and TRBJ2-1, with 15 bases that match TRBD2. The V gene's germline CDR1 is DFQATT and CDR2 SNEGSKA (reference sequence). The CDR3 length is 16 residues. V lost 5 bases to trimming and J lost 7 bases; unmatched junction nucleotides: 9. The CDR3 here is CSASPGTSGGNNEQFF. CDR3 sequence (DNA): TGCAGTGCTTCTCCCGGGACTAGCGGGGGGAATAATGAGCAGTTCTTC.

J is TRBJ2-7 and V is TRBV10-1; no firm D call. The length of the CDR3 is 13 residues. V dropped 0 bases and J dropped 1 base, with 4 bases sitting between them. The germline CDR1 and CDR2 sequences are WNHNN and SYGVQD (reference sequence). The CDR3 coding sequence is TGCGCCAGCAGTGAGTCCGGGTCCTACGAGCAGTACTTC. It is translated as CASSESGSYEQYF.